This TCR beta chain was sequenced in a study of blood T cells in healthy people across ages. Sample-barcoded 5' priming and a J-beta primer mix drove a second PCR of roughly 7 to 11 cycles. Each TCR beta cDNA got a 12-nucleotide random molecular identifier. MiXCR was run by TCRdb on the 5' RACE reads, yielding one entry per CDR3 protein. The sample contains about 780,000 distinct CDR3 sequences, 25% to 30% of which appear only once. Germline V gene data show CDR1 as SGHRS and CDR2 as YFSETQ. Trimming removed 3 bases from V and 4 bases from J; junction bases left unmatched: 9. This CDR3 spans 16 amino acids. The sample holds a few counts of this clonotype. Its antigen is unknown. General study findings and limits: Per million T cells, TCR beta diversity dropped about linearly as age rose. Nothing was known about donor CMV status, and this possibly confounded expanded clonotype changes.

This sample also appeared in a second study, on T cells of mothers and their children. That study adds: Overlap in related mother-child pairs always slightly exceeded unrelated pairs, never significantly.

Input material: blood. The chain combines TRBV5-1 with TRBJ1-3; 8 nucleotides line up with TRBD1. The clonotype was recovered from a boy aged 5-17 years in good health. The DNA of the CDR3 is TGCGCCAGCAGCTCGGGACAGGCCGGTTACGGAAACACCATATATTTT. Protein: CASSSGQAGYGNTIYF.